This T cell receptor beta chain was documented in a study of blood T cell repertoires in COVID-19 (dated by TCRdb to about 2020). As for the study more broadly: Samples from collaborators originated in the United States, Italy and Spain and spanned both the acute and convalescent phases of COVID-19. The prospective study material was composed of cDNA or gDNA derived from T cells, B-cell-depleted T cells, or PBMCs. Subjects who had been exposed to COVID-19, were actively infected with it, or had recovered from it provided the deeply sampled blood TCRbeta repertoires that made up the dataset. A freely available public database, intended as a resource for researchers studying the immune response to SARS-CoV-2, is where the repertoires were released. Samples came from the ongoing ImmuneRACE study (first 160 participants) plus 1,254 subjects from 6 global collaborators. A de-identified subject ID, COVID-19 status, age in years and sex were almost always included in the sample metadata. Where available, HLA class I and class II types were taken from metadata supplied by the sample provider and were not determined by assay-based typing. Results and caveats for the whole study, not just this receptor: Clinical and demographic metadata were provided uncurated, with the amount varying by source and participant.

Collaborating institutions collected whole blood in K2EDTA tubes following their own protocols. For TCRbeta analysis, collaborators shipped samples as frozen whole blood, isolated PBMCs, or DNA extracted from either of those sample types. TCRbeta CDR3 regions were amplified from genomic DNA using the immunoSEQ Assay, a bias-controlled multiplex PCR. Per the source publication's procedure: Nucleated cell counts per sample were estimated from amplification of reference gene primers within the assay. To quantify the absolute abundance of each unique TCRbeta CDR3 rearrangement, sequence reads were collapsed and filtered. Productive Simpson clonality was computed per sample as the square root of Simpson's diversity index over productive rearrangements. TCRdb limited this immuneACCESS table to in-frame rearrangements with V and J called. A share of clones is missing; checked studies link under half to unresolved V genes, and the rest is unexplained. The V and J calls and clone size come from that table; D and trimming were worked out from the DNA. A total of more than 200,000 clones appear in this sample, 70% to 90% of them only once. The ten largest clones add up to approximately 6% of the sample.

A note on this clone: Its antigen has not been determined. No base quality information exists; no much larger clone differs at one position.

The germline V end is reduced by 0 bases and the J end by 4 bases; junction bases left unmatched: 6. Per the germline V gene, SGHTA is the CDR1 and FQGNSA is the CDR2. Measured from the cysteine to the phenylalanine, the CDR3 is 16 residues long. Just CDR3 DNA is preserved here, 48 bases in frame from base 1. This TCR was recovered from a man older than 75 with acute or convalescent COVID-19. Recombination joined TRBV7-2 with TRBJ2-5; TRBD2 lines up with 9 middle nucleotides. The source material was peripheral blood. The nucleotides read TGTGCCAGCAGCTTAGCGCACAGCGGGAGGACAGAGACCCAGTACTTC. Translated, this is CASSLAHSGRTETQYF.